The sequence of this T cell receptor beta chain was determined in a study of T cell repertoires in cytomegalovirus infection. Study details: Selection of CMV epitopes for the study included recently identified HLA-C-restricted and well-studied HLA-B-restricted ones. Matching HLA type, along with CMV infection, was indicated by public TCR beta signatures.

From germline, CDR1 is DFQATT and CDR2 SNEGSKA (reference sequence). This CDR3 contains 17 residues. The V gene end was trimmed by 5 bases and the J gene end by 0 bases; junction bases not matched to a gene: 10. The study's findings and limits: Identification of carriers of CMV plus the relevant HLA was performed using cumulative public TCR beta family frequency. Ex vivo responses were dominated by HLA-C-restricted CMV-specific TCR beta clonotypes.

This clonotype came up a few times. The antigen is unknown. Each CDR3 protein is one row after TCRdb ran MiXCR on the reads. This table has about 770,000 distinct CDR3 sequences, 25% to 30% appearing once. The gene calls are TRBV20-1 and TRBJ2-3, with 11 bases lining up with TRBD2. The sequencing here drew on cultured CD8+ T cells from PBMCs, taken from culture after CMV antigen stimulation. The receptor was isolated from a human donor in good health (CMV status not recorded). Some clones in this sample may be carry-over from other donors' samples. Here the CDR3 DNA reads TGCAGTGCTCATAGCGGGGGGGGTTATTCTAGCACAGATACGCAGTATTTT. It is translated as CSAHSGGGYSSTDTQYF.